Listed here are 3 T cell receptor beta chains from one sample, sequenced in a study of blood T cell repertoires in COVID-19. Only in-frame clones appear in the TCRdb table, and some are missing; sequencing was by immunoSEQ multiplex PCR. The sample includes over 250,000 clones, about 85% seen only once; the top ten take more than 10%. Sequencing input: peripheral blood. The receptor source for this set is a human donor in a cohort sampled during active COVID-19.

This chain uses TRBV28 with TRBJ1-1; D may be TRBD1 (6 bases). V lost 4 bases to trimming and J lost 11 bases, with 11 bases between them. Germline V gives CDR1 MDHEN, CDR2 SYDVKM. The CDR3 is 11 residues long. The CDR3 region has the DNA TGTGCCAGCAGTTGGAACAGGGACGCTTTCTTT. Amino acids: CASSWNRDAFF.

The chain links TRBV27 to TRBJ2-6, with TRBD2 matching over 10 bases. CDR3 size: 16 residues. The V gene end was trimmed by 2 bases and the J gene end by 2 bases; junction bases not matched to a gene: 0. The germline V gene encodes CDR1 MNHEY and CDR2 SMNVEV (reference sequence). The CDR3 nucleotides read TGTGCCAGCAGTTTACTAGCGGGAGCTGGGGCCAACGTCCTGACTTTC. It translates to CASSLLAGAGANVLTF.

This chain joins TRBV19 and TRBJ1-5; TRBD1 aligns across 8 bases. With V trimmed by 7 bases and J by 2 bases, 7 bases remained unmatched. This CDR3 contains 15 residues. Germline assignment: CDR1 LNHDA and CDR2 SQIVND (reference sequence). This chain's CDR3 is CASIRDRMGNQPQHF. CDR3 bases: TGTGCCAGTATCAGGGACAGGATGGGCAATCAGCCCCAGCATTTT.